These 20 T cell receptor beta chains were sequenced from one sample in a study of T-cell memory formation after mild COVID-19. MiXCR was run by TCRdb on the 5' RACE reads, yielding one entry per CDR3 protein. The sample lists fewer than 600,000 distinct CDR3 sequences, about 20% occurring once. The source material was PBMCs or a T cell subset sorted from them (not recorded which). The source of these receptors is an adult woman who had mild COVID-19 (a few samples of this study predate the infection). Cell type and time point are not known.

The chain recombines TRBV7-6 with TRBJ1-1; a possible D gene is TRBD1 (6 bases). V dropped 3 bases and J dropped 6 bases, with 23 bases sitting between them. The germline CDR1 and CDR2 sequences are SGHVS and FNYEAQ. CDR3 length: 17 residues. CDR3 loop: CASSLEAGGRASSEAFF. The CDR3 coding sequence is TGTGCCAGCAGCTTGGAAGCGGGGGGCAGGGCAAGTTCTGAAGCTTTCTTT.

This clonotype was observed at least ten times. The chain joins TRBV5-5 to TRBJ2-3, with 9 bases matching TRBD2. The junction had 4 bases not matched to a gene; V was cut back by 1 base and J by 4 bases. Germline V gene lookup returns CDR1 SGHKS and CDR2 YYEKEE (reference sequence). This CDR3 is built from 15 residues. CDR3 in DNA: TGTGCCAGCAGCTTGCGGCTAGCGGGGTCAGATACGCAGTATTTT. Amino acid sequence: CASSLRLAGSDTQYF.

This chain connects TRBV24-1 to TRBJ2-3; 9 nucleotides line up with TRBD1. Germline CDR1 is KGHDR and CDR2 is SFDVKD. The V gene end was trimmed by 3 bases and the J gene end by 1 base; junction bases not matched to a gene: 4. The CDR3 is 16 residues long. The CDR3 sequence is CATSDRDRARTDTQYF. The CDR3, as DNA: TGTGCCACCAGTGATCGGGACAGGGCGCGCACAGATACGCAGTATTTT.

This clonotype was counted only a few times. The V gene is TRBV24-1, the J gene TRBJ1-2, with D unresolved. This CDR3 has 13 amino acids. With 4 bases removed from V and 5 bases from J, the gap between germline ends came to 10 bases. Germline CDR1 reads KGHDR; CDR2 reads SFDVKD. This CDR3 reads CATSETTIYGYTF. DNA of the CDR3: TGTGCCACCAGTGAGACGACCATATATGGCTACACCTTC.

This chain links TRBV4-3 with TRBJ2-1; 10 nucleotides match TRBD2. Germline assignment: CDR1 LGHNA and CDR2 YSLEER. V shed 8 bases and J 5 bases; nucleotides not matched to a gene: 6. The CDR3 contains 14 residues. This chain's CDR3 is CASSLAGANNEQFF. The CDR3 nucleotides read TGCGCCAGCTCCCTAGCGGGAGCGAACAATGAGCAGTTCTTC.

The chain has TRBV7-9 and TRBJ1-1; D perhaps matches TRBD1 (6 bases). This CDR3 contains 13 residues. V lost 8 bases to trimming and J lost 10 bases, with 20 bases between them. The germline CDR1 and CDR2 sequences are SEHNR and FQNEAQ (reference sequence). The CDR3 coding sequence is TGTGCCAGCCTCCCAGCACAGGGCTCGGGAGCTTTCTTT. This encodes CASLPAQGSGAFF.

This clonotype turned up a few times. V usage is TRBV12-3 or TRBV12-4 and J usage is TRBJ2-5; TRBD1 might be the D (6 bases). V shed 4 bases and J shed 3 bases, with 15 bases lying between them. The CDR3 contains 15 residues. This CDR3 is CASSSDRVLKETQYF. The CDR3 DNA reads TGTGCCAGCAGTTCGGACAGAGTCCTAAAAGAGACCCAGTACTTC.

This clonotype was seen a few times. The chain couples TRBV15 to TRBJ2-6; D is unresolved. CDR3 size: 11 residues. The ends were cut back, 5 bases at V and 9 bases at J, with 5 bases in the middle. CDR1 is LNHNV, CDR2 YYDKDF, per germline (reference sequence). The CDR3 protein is CATSANNVLTF. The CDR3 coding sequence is TGTGCCACCAGCGCCAACAACGTCCTGACTTTC.

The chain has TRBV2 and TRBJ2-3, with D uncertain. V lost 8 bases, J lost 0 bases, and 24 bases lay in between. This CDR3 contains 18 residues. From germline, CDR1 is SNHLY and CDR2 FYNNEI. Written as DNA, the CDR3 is TGTGCCAGCTTGTTCACCCTTGACCCCTGGAGTAGCACAGATACGCAGTATTTT. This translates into CASLFTLDPWSSTDTQYF.

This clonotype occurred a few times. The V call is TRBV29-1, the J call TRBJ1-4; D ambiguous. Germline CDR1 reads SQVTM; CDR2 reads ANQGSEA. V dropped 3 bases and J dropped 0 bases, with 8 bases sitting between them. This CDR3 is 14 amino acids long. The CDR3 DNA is TGCAGCGTTGATGGTGGCGCAACTAATGAAAAACTGTTTTTT. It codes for CSVDGGATNEKLFF.

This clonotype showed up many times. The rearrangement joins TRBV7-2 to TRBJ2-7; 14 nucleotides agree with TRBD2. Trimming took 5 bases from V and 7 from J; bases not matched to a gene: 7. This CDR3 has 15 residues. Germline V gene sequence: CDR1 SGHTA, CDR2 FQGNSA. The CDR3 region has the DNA TGTGCCAGCAGCCCTGGGACTAGCGGGAGTCGGGAGCAGTACTTC. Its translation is CASSPGTSGSREQYF.

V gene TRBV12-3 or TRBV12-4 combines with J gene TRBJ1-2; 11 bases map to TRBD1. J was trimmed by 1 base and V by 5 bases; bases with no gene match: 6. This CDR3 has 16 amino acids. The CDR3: CASSPTGTGGNYGYTF. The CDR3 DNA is TGTGCCAGCAGTCCAACGGGGACAGGGGGTAACTATGGCTACACCTTC.

CDR3 sequence reads: CATSDRSGRTDTQYF. The CDR3 bases are TGTGCCACCAGTGACCGAAGCGGACGCACAGATACGCAGTATTTT. The chain uses TRBV24-1 and TRBJ2-3, with D possibly matching TRBD2 (5 bases). CDR1 and CDR2 (germline): KGHDR, SFDVKD. This CDR3 spans 15 amino acids. V was pared by 4 bases and J by 1 base, with 11 bases between.

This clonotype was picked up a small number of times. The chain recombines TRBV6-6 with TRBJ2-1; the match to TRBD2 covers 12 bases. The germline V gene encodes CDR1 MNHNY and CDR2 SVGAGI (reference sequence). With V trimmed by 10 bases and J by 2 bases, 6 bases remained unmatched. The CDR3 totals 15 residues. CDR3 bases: TGTGCCATCGGGACTAGCGGGCTCGCCTACAATGAGCAGTTCTTC. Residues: CAIGTSGLAYNEQFF.

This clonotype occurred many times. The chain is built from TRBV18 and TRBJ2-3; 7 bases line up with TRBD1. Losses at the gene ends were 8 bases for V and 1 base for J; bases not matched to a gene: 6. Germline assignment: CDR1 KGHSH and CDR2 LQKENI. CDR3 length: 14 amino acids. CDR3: CASSPGTGTDTQYF. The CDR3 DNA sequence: TGTGCCAGCAGCCCCGGGACAGGCACAGATACGCAGTATTTT.

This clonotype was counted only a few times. The CDR3 nucleotides read TGCGCCAGCAGCTATGCCCCGGGACTAGCGGACACAGATACGCAGTATTTT. The encoded protein is CASSYAPGLADTDTQYF. The chain uses TRBV5-1 and TRBJ2-3, with TRBD2 identical over 11 bases. Trimming cost V 3 bases and J 2 bases; bases outside gene matches: 8. Germline CDR1 and CDR2: SGHRS and YFSETQ. This CDR3 comprises 17 residues.

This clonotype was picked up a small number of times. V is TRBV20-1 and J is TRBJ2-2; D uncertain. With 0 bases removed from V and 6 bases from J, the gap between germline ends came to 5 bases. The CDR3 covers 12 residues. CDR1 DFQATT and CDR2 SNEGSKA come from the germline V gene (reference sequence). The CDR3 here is CSARDIAGELFF. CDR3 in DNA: TGCAGTGCTAGAGATATCGCCGGGGAGCTGTTTTTT.

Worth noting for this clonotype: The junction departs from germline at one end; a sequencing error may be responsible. The CDR3 region has the DNA TGTGACAGCAGCTACGAAACCACTAGCGGGGAAGAGACCCAGTACTTC. Amino acid sequence: CDSSYETTSGEETQYF. V and J are TRBV11-2 and TRBJ2-5; 10 positions match TRBD2. The CDR3 contains 16 residues. Germline CDR1 is SGHAT and CDR2 is FQNNGV.

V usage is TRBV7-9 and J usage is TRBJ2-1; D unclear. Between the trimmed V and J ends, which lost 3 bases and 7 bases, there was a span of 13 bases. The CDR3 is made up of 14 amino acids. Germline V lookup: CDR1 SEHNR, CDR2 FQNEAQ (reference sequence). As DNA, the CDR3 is TGTGCCAGCAGCTTTGGGGATTCCTCTAATGAGCAGTTCTTC. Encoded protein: CASSFGDSSNEQFF.

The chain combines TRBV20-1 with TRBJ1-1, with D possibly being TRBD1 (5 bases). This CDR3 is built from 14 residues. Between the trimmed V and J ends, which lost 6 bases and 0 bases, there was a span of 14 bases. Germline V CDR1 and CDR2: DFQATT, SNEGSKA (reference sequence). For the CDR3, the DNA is TGCAGTGCCAACCAGGGCCTGGTGAACACTGAAGCTTTCTTT. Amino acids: CSANQGLVNTEAFF.